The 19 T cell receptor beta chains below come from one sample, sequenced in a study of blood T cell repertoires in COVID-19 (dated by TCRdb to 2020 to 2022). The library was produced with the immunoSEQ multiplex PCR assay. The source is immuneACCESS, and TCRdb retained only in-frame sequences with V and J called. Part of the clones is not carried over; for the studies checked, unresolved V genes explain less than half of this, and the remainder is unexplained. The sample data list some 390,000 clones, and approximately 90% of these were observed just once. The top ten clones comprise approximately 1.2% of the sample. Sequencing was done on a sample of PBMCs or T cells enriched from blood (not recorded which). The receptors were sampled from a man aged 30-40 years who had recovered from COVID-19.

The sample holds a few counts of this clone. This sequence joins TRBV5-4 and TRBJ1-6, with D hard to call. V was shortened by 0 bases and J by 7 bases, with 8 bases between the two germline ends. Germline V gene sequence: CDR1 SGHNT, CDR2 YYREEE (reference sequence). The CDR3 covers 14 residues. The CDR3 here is CASSLVAGNSPLHF. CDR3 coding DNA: TGTGCCAGCAGCTTGGTGGCAGGAAATTCACCCCTCCACTTT.

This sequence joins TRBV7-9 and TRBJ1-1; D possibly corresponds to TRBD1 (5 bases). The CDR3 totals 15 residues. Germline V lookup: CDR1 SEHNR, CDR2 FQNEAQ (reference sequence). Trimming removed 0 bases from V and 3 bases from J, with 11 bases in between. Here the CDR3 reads CASSLATQGYTEAFF. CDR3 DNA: TGTGCCAGCAGCTTAGCGACCCAGGGATACACTGAAGCTTTCTTT. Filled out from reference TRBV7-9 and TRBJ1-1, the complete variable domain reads DTGVSQNPRHKITKRGQNVTFRCDPISEHNRLYWYRQTLGQGPEFLTYFQNEAQLEKSRLLSDRFSAERPKGSFSTLEIQRTEQGDSAMYLCASSLATQGYTEAFFGQGTRLTVV.

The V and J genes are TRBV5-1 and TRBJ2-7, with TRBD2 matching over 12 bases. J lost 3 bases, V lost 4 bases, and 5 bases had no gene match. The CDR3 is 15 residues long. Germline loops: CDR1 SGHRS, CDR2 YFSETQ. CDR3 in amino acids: CASSPRTSGNYEQYF. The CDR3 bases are TGCGCCAGCAGCCCAAGGACTAGCGGGAACTACGAGCAGTACTTC.

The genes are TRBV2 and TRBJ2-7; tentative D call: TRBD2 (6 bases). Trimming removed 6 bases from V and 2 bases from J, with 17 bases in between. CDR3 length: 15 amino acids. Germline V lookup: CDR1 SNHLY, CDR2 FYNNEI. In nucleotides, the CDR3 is TGTGCCAGCAGCGAAAGGCCCGGCGGGGCCTACGAGCAGTACTTC. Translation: CASSERPGGAYEQYF.

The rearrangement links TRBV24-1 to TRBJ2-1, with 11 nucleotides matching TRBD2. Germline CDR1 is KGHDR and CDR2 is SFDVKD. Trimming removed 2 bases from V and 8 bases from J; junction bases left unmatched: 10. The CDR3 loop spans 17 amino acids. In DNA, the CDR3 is TGTGCCACCAGTGATTCCCTCAGGGTAGCGGGGGGGGATGAGCAGTTCTTC. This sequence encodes CATSDSLRVAGGDEQFF.

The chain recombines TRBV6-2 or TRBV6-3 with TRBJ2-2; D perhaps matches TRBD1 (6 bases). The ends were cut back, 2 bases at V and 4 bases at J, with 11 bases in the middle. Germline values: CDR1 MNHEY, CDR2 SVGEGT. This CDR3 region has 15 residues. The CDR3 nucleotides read TGTGCCAGCAGTTACCAGGGGCTTGTCACCGGGGAGCTGTTTTTT. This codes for CASSYQGLVTGELFF.

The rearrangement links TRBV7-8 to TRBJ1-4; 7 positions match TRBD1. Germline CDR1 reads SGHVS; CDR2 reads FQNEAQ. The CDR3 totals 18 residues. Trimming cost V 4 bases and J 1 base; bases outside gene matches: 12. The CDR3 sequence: CASSSPWDRRITNEKLFF. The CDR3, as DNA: TGTGCCAGCAGCTCCCCCTGGGACAGAAGGATAACTAATGAAAAACTGTTTTTT. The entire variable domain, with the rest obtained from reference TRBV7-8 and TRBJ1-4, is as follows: GAGVSQSPRYKVAKRGQDVALRCDPISGHVSLFWYQQALGQGPEFLTYFQNEAQLDKSGLPSDRFFAERPEGSVSTLKIQRTQQEDSAVYLCASSSPWDRRITNEKLFFGSGTQLSVL.

In DNA, the CDR3 is TGTGCCAGCAGCGTTAGCGGGAGGGGTAACACCGGGGAGCTGTTTTTT. This gives the protein CASSVSGRGNTGELFF. V usage is TRBV9 and J usage is TRBJ2-2; TRBD2 matches at 11 bases. V shed 2 bases, J shed 2 bases, and the junction held 2 bases outside the gene matches. This CDR3 contains 16 residues. Germline CDR1 SGDLS, CDR2 YYNGEE.

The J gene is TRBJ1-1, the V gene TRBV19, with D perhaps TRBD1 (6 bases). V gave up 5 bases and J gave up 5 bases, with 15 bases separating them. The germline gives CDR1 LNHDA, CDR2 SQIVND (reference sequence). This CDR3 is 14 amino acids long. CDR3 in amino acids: CASSLRDIRTEAFF. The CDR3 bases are TGTGCCAGTAGTCTCCGGGACATCCGGACTGAAGCTTTCTTT. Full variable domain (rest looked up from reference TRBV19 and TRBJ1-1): DGGITQSPKYLFRKEGQNVTLSCEQNLNHDAMYWYRQDPGQGLRLIYYSQIVNDFQKGDIAEGYSVSREKKESFPLTVTSAQKNPTAFYLCASSLRDIRTEAFFGQGTRLTVV.

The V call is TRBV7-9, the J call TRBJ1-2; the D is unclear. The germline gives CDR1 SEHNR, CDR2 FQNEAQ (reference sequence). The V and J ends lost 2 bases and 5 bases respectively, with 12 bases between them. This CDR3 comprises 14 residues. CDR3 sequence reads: CASSLSTTGYGYTF. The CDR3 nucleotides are TGTGCCAGCAGCTTATCGACAACGGGATATGGCTACACCTTC.

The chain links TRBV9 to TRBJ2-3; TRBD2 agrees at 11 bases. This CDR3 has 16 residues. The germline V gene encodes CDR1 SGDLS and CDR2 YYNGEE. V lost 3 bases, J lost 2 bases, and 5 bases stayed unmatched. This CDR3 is CASSALAGGPTDTQYF. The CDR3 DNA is TGTGCCAGCAGCGCATTAGCGGGAGGGCCCACAGATACGCAGTATTTT.

The CDR3, as DNA: TGTGCCACCAGTGATTCTCACCCCCGCGGCAGTGAAAAACTGTTTTTT. It codes for CATSDSHPRGSEKLFF. V is TRBV24-1 and J is TRBJ1-4; D uncertain. The V gene's germline CDR1 is KGHDR and CDR2 SFDVKD. CDR3 length equals 16 residues. V dropped 2 bases and J dropped 7 bases, with 16 bases sitting between them.

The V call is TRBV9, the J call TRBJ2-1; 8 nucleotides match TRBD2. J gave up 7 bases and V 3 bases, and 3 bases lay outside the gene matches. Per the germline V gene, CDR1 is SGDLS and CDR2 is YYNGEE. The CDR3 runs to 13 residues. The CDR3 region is CASSGPGGNEQFF. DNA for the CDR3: TGTGCCAGCAGCGGACCGGGGGGGAATGAGCAGTTCTTC. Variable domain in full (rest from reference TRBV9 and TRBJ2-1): DSGVTQTPKHLITATGQRVTLRCSPRSGDLSVYWYQQSLDQGLQFLIQYYNGEERAKGNILERFSAQQFPDLHSELNLSSLELGDSALYFCASSGPGGNEQFFGPGTRLTVL.

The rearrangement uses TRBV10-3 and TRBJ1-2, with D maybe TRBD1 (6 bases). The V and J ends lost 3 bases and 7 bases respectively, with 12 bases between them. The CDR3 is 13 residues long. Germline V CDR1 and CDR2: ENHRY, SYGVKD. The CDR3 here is CAISDQGRGGYTF. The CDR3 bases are TGTGCCATCAGTGACCAGGGGCGAGGTGGCTACACCTTC.

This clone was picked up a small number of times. CDR3 DNA sequence: TGCAGCGTTGGGCAGTGGGGGGACGACACAGATACGCAGTATTTT. Translated: CSVGQWGDDTDTQYF. The V and J genes are TRBV29-1 and TRBJ2-3, with a possible D match to TRBD2 (6 bases). The V gene's germline CDR1 is SQVTM and CDR2 ANQGSEA. CDR3 length equals 15 residues. V lost 4 bases and J 2 bases, leaving 16 bases between the germline ends.

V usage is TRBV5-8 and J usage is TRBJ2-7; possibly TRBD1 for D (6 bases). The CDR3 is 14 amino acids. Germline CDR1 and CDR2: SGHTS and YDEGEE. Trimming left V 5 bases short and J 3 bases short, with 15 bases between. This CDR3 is CASSLPTGLYEQYF. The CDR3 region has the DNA TGTGCCAGCAGTCTCCCCACAGGGCTCTACGAGCAGTACTTC.

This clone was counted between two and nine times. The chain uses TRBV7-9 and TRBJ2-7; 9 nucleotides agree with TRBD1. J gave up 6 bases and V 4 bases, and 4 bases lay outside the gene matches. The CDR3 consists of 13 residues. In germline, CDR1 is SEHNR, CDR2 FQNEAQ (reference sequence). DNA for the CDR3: TGTGCCAGCAGCTCGGGGACAGGGATCGAGCAGTACTTC. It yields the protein CASSSGTGIEQYF. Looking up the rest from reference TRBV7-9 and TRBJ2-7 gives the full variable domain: DTGVSQNPRHKITKRGQNVTFRCDPISEHNRLYWYRQTLGQGPEFLTYFQNEAQLEKSRLLSDRFSAERPKGSFSTLEIQRTEQGDSAMYLCASSSGTGIEQYFGPGTRLTVT.

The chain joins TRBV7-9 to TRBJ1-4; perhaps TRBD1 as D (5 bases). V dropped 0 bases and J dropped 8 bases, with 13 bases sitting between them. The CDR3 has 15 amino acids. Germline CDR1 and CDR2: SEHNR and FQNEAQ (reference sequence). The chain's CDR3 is CASSLAAGRREKLFF. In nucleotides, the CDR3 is TGTGCCAGCAGCTTAGCGGCAGGGAGGCGCGAAAAACTGTTTTTT. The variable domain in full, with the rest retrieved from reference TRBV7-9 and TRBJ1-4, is DTGVSQNPRHKITKRGQNVTFRCDPISEHNRLYWYRQTLGQGPEFLTYFQNEAQLEKSRLLSDRFSAERPKGSFSTLEIQRTEQGDSAMYLCASSLAAGRREKLFFGSGTQLSVL.

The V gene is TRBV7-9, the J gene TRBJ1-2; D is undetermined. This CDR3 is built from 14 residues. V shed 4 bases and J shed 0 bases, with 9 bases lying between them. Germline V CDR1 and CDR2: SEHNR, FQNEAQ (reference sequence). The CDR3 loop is CASSSTQSNYGYTF. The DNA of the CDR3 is TGTGCCAGCAGCTCCACACAGTCTAACTATGGCTACACCTTC.